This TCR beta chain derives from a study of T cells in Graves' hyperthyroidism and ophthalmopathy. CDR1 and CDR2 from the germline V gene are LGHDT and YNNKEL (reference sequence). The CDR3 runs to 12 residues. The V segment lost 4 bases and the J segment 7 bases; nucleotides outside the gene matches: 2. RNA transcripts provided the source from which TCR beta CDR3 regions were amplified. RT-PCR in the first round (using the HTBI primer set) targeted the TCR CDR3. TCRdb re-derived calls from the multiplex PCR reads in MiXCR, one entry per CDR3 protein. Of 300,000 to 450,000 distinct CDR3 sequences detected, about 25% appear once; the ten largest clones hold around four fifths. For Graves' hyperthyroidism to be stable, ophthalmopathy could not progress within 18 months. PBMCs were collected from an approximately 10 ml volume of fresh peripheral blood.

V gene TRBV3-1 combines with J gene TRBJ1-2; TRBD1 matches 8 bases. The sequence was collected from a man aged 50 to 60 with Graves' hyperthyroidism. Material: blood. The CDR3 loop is CASSPGGGGYTF. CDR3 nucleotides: TGTGCCAGCAGCCCAGGGGGCGGTGGCTACACCTTC.